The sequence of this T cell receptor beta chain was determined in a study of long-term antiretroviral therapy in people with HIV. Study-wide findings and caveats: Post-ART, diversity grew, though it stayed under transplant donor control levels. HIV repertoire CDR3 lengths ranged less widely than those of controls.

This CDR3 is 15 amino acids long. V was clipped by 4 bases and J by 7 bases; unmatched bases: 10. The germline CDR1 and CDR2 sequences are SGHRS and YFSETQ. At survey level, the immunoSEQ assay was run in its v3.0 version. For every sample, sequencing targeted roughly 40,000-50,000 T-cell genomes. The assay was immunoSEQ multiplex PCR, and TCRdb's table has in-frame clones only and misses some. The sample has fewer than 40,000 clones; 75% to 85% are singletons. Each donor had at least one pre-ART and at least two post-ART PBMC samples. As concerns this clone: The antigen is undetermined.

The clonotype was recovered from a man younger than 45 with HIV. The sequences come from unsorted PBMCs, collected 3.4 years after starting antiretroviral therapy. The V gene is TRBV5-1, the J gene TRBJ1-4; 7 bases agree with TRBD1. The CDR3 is CASSRTGERAEKLFF. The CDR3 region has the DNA TGCGCCAGCAGCAGAACAGGGGAACGAGCTGAAAAACTGTTTTTT.